This T cell receptor beta chain was profiled in a study of T cell responses to AZD1222 COVID-19 vaccine. Study observations and caveats: Vaccine-associated CD4 TCRs ranged over spike, dominating at 160-218 and 743-854. After the peak T cell response, and only then, were repertoires sampled. Reports say nearly half of spike-specific TCRs go after unmutated variant regions.

Assay used: immunoSEQ multiplex PCR; TCRdb lists only in-frame clones, some missing. The sample has 110,000 or so clones, 88% seen once. Germline loops: CDR1 SGHAT, CDR2 FQNNGV. Trimming at V came to 1 base and at J to 9 bases, leaving 6 bases not matched to a gene. The CDR3 covers 16 residues. This clone showed up just once. Its target is not known. The gene calls are TRBV11-2 and TRBJ1-6, with 10 nucleotides matching TRBD1. Source: peripheral blood, taken 28 days after the second AZD1222 dose. The TCR originated in an adult who received the AZD1222 COVID-19 vaccine. CDR3 amino acids: CASSLGSGQGGSPLHF. CDR3 DNA: TGTGCCAGCAGCTTAGGAAGTGGACAGGGGGGTTCACCCCTCCACTTT.